This is a list of T cell receptor beta chains from one sample in a study of blood T cell repertoires in COVID-19. Sequencing was performed with immunoSEQ multiplex PCR; in TCRdb, only in-frame clones are kept and a portion is missing. The table shows over 200,000 clones, with about 86% occurring only once. The sequenced sample consisted of PBMCs or T cells enriched from blood (not recorded which). These receptors were taken from a woman aged 45-59 years with acute COVID-19. The conserved cysteine and the conserved F or W are not part of the CDR3 here. The D gene is left open where the match is weak. For some rows the clone size is stated as once, few or many, or as a class when expanded; others skip it.

V gene,D gene,clone size,CDR3 protein
TRBV7-2,TRBD1,.,ASSPMRQGYEQY
TRBV5-5,.,.,ASSNTREGGGPEAF
TRBV4-3,TRBD1,.,ASSQTDRGTIGYT
TRBV6-5,.,.,ASRPSGGNTEAF
TRBV9,.,.,ASSPAGSSMNTEAF
TRBV4-1,.,.,ASSQDRENTEAF
TRBV18,.,.,ASSPQGSPGDTQY
TRBV12-5,.,.,ASGLVASYEQY
TRBV28,TRBD1,.,ASSLPAGQGHQY
TRBV5-1,.,.,ASSLVTGSSGNTIY
TRBV11-3,TRBD2,once,ASSLVLAGGPDTQY
TRBV27,.,.,ASSKLGASEQY
TRBV23-1,TRBD1,.,DEAWDSTQETQY
TRBV15,TRBD1,.,ATSSTGTGMIGELF
TRBV7-2,.,.,ASSRARSSYEQY
TRBV7-2,TRBD1,.,ASSPTGTVNTEAF